The clone carrying this T cell receptor beta chain was found a few times. In TCRdb, the RT-PCR reads were re-called with MiXCR into one record per CDR3 protein. The table has about 700,000 distinct CDR3 sequences, approximately 15% seen once. The CDR3 totals 15 residues. V lost 2 bases, J lost 6 bases, and 17 bases lay in between. The TCR comes from a female donor in good health, serving as a healthy control. Sequencing was done on a sample of memory CD4+ T cells from blood. V usage is TRBV12-3 or TRBV12-4 and J usage is TRBJ2-7, with D unresolved. The CDR3 DNA reads TGTGCCAGCAGTTTAAATGCCCGCCGGTTCGTCGAGCAGTACTTC. Translating gives CASSLNARRFVEQYF.